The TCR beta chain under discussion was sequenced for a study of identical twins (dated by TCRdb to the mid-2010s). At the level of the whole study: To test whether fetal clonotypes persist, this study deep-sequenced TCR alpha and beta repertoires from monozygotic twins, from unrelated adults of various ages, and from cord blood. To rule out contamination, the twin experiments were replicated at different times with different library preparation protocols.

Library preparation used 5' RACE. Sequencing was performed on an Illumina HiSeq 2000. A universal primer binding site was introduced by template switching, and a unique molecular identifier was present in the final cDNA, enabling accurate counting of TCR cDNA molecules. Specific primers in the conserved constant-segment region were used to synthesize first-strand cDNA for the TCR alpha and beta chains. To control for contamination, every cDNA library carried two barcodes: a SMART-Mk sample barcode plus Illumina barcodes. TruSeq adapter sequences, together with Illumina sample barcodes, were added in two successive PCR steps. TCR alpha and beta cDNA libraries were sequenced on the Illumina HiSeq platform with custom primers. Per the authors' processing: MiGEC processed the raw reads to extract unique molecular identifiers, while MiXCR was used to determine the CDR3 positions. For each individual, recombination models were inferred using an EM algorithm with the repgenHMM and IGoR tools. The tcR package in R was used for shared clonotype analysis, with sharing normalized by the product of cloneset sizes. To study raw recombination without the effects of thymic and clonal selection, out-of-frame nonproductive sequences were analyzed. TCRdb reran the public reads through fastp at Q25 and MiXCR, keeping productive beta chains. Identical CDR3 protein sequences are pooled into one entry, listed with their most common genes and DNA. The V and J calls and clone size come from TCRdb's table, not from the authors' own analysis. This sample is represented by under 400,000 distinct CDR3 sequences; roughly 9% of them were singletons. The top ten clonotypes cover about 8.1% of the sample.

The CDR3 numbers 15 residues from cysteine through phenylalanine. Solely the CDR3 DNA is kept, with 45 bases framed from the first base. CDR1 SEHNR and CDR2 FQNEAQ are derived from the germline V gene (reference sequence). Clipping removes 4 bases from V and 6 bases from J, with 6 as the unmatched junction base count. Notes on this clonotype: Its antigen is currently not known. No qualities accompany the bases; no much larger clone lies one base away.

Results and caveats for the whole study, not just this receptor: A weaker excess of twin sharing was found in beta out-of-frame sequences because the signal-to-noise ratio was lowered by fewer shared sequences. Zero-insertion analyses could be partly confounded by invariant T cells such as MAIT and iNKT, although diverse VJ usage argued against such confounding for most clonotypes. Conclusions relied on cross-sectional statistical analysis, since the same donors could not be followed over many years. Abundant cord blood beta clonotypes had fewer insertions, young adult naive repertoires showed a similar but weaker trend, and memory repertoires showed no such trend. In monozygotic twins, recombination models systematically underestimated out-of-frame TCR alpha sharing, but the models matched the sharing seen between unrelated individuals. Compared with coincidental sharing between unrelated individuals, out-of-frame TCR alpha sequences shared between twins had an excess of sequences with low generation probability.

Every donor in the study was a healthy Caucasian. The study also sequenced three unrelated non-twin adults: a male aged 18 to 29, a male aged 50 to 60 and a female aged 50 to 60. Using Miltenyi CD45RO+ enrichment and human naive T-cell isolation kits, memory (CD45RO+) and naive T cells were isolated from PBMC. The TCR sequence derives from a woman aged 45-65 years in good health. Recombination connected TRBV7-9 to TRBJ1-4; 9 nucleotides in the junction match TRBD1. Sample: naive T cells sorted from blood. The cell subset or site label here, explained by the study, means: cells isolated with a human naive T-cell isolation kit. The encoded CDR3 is CASSSSTGGDEKLFF. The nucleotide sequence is TGTGCCAGCAGCTCTTCGACAGGGGGAGATGAAAAACTGTTTTTT.